Listed below are T cell receptor beta chains from one sample, sequenced in a study of shared clonotypes between healthy human individuals. Measured with immunoSEQ multiplex PCR; TCRdb has only the in-frame clones, and not every one. The sample has around 2.1 million clones; around 95% are singletons. The sequenced sample consisted of naive CD4+ T cells sorted from blood. The receptor set was obtained from a man younger than 35 in good health. Each CDR3 is given with its conserved first and last residue. Fields, in order: clone size, V gene, J gene, CDR3 protein. Size tells how often a clone was seen (once, few, many) or the class of an expanded clone, and some rows leave it out.

abundance: -
v_gene: TRBV18
j_gene: TRBJ2-5
CDR3aa: CASSPGTPGETQYF

abundance: -
v_gene: TRBV30
j_gene: TRBJ2-7
CDR3aa: CAWKLDRYWGEQYF

abundance: -
v_gene: TRBV5-1
j_gene: TRBJ1-1
CDR3aa: CASSLGQGNAEAFF

abundance: -
v_gene: TRBV6-5
j_gene: TRBJ2-7
CDR3aa: CASGLLEQYF

abundance: -
v_gene: TRBV7-8
j_gene: TRBJ2-1
CDR3aa: CASSSGLAGRVGEQFF

abundance: -
v_gene: TRBV5-1
j_gene: TRBJ2-1
CDR3aa: CASTPGTSTVHEQFF

abundance: -
v_gene: TRBV4-1
j_gene: TRBJ2-7
CDR3aa: CASSQGGYYEQYF

abundance: -
v_gene: TRBV5-6
j_gene: TRBJ1-3
CDR3aa: CASSLQGVAIGNTIYF

abundance: -
v_gene: TRBV19
j_gene: TRBJ1-1
CDR3aa: CASSITGGSTEAFF

abundance: -
v_gene: TRBV6-5
j_gene: TRBJ2-7
CDR3aa: CASNLPGGVGEQYF

abundance: once
v_gene: TRBV4-1
j_gene: TRBJ1-3
CDR3aa: CASSHPGQPVPNTIYF

abundance: -
v_gene: TRBV11-2
j_gene: TRBJ2-7
CDR3aa: CASTRGGYEQYF

abundance: -
v_gene: TRBV7-8
j_gene: TRBJ2-7
CDR3aa: CASSSGGRSSYEQYF

abundance: -
v_gene: TRBV19
j_gene: TRBJ1-3
CDR3aa: CASSPGQGALGNTIYF

abundance: -
v_gene: TRBV2
j_gene: TRBJ2-2
CDR3aa: CASSEAVNTGELFF

abundance: -
v_gene: TRBV4-2
j_gene: TRBJ1-2
CDR3aa: CASSQATSGTSYGYTF

abundance: -
v_gene: TRBV14
j_gene: TRBJ2-6
CDR3aa: CASRPSGANVLTF

abundance: once
v_gene: TRBV7-2
j_gene: TRBJ2-3
CDR3aa: CASSRSGGSTDTQYF

abundance: -
v_gene: TRBV7-9
j_gene: TRBJ2-5
CDR3aa: CASSSGQGWQETQYF

abundance: -
v_gene: TRBV7-8
j_gene: TRBJ2-2
CDR3aa: CASSFPTSGNTGELFF

abundance: -
v_gene: TRBV11-3
j_gene: TRBJ2-1
CDR3aa: CASSLVGGCNEQFF

abundance: -
v_gene: TRBV7-2
j_gene: TRBJ2-5
CDR3aa: CASSLGELAGGETQYF

abundance: once
v_gene: TRBV19
j_gene: TRBJ1-5
CDR3aa: CASSIDRQYNQPQHF

abundance: -
v_gene: TRBV5-6
j_gene: TRBJ1-4
CDR3aa: CASSFRSVANEKLFF

abundance: -
v_gene: TRBV5-1
j_gene: TRBJ2-3
CDR3aa: CASSLWDRGTDTQYF

abundance: -
v_gene: TRBV7-9
j_gene: TRBJ2-1
CDR3aa: CASSSSGPTSYNEQFF

abundance: -
v_gene: TRBV5-1
j_gene: TRBJ2-3
CDR3aa: CASSSPRGPGDTQYF

abundance: -
v_gene: TRBV27
j_gene: TRBJ1-1
CDR3aa: CASRPDRGRASEAFF

abundance: few
v_gene: TRBV18
j_gene: TRBJ2-5
CDR3aa: CASSPQETQYF

abundance: once
v_gene: TRBV6-6
j_gene: TRBJ1-2
CDR3aa: CASSSGGYGYTF

abundance: -
v_gene: TRBV14
j_gene: TRBJ2-4
CDR3aa: CASSQRKPKNIQYF

abundance: -
v_gene: TRBV7-2
j_gene: TRBJ2-7
CDR3aa: CASSLDPQGYEQYF